This T cell receptor beta chain was recovered during a study of CD4+ T cells in melanoma. Findings and caveats of the study: In melanoma, neoantigen-specific CD4+ T cells reportedly differed in differentiation state. A reported correlation linked neoantigen-specific CD4+ T cells to CD8+, macrophage and B cell function.

With respect to this clone: Its cognate antigen is unknown.

Method: immunoSEQ multiplex PCR; TCRdb's copy keeps in-frame clones and lacks some. The sample has roughly 54,000 clones; 89% are singletons. The sequenced sample was peripheral blood. The source of this sequence is a human donor with melanoma.

The DNA for the CDR3 is TGTGCCAGCATGCGGAACAGGGGTATGGATAATTCACCCCTCCACTTT. Translating gives CASMRNRGMDNSPLHF. The chain links TRBV2 to TRBJ1-6; 7 bases line up with TRBD1. CDR1 and CDR2 (germline): SNHLY, FYNNEI. The CDR3 totals 16 residues. J was trimmed by 5 bases and V by 7 bases; bases with no gene match: 11.